One sample yielded the 12 T cell receptor beta chains listed below, sequenced in a study of cytomegalovirus exposure and HLA in healthy donors. Use of 60 Vbeta and 13 Jbeta primers characterized the PCR. Libraries were prepared by immunoSEQ multiplex PCR; TCRdb keeps only in-frame clonotypes and omits some of them. The data contain tens of thousands of clones, approximately 80% of them singletons. The specimen sequenced was PBMCs. Every receptor here comes from a female donor in good health and CMV-seronegative.

The chain employs TRBV15 and TRBJ2-4; the match to TRBD1 covers 10 bases. This CDR3 is 16 amino acids long. V lost 1 base, J lost 5 bases, and 5 bases stayed unmatched. CDR1 is LNHNV, CDR2 YYDKDF, per germline (reference sequence). CDR3 residues: CATSRGTGTGENIQYF. The CDR3 nucleotides are TGTGCCACCAGCAGAGGAACCGGGACAGGGGAAAACATTCAGTACTTC.

V usage is TRBV4-2 and J usage is TRBJ2-1; 9 bases fit TRBD2. This CDR3 is 17 amino acids long. J gave up 0 bases and V 1 base, and 4 bases lay outside the gene matches. Germline V lookup: CDR1 LGHNA, CDR2 YNFKEQ. The CDR3 DNA reads TGTGCCAGCAGCCAAGTCAGGGGACTAGCCTCCTACAATGAGCAGTTCTTC. Translated, it gives CASSQVRGLASYNEQFF.

The rearrangement links TRBV5-6 to TRBJ1-2; no clear D gene. Germline V gene data show CDR1 as SGHDT and CDR2 as YYEEEE. The CDR3 covers 14 residues. Deletions cut 5 bases from V and 0 bases from J, with 11 bases between. This CDR3 reads CASRTQLANYGYTF. The CDR3 coding sequence is TGTGCCAGCAGGACCCAGCTAGCTAACTATGGCTACACCTTC.

The chain employs TRBV18 and TRBJ1-1; 7 bases match TRBD1. Trimming took 3 bases from V and 2 from J; bases not matched to a gene: 12. This CDR3 is built from 17 residues. Germline V gene sequence: CDR1 KGHSH, CDR2 LQKENI. Here the CDR3 reads CASSPNQGGPLNTEAFF. CDR3 nucleotides: TGTGCCAGCTCACCTAACCAGGGGGGACCCCTCAACACTGAAGCTTTCTTT.

The chain uses TRBV6-5 and TRBJ2-1, with D hard to call. In germline, CDR1 is MNHEY, CDR2 SVGAGI. This CDR3 spans 15 amino acids. V dropped 4 bases and J dropped 6 bases, with 16 bases sitting between them. CDR3 sequence (DNA): TGTGCCAGCAGTTCTAGGATTGGAGTACTCAATGAGCAGTTCTTC. Translation gives CASSSRIGVLNEQFF.

The gene calls are TRBV18 and TRBJ2-7, with D possibly TRBD2 on 6 matching bases. The CDR3 is made up of 15 amino acids. V shed 1 base and J shed 5 bases, with 15 bases lying between them. Germline-derived CDR1 and CDR2 are KGHSH and LQKENI. The CDR3 DNA reads TGTGCCAGCTCACCACAGTCGGGGGATCTCCACGAGCAGTACTTC. The encoded protein is CASSPQSGDLHEQYF.

This clone was counted between two and nine times. This rearrangement joins TRBV5-4 to TRBJ1-4; TRBD1 is a possible D gene (6 bases). The CDR3 sequence is 14 residues long. Germline-derived CDR1 and CDR2 are SGHNT and YYREEE (reference sequence). The V end was cut by 2 bases, the J end by 4 bases, with 9 bases between. The CDR3 DNA follows: TGTGCCAGCAGCTTCGGACAGAGTAATGAAAAACTGTTTTTT. Translating gives CASSFGQSNEKLFF.

The chain joins TRBV7-2 to TRBJ2-5; 14 bases are a match to TRBD2. CDR3 length equals 15 residues. Looked up from germline, CDR1 is SGHTA and CDR2 is FQGNSA. The V segment lost 5 bases and the J segment 5 bases; nucleotides outside the gene matches: 4. This CDR3 is CASSMGLAGEETQYF. The CDR3 DNA follows: TGTGCCAGCAGCATGGGACTAGCGGGGGAGGAGACCCAGTACTTC.

This clone showed up just a few times. The rearrangement uses TRBV30 and TRBJ1-1; D gene uncertain. The length of the CDR3 is 11 residues. Trimming stripped 0 bases from V and 7 bases from J, with 6 bases between. CDR1 is GTSNPN and CDR2 is SVGIG in the germline V gene (reference sequence). CDR3 DNA: TGTGCCTGGAGTGTACAAATTGAAGCTTTCTTT. Translated: CAWSVQIEAFF.

The chain recombines TRBV7-3 with TRBJ1-1, with 7 bases that match TRBD1. V shed 5 bases and J 3 bases; nucleotides not matched to a gene: 9. The CDR3 is 15 residues long. CDR1 and CDR2 (germline): SGHTA, FQGTGA. The CDR3 nucleotides read TGTGCCAGCAGCAAGACAGGGTCGCGGGACACTGAAGCTTTCTTT. It is translated as CASSKTGSRDTEAFF.

The V call is TRBV7-6, the J call TRBJ1-4; D is unclear. The germline gives CDR1 SGHVS, CDR2 FNYEAQ. The V and J ends lost 2 bases and 0 bases respectively, with 7 bases between them. This CDR3 comprises 15 residues. DNA for the CDR3: TGTGCCAGCAGCTTAAGCAGGTCAACTAATGAAAAACTGTTTTTT. It encodes CASSLSRSTNEKLFF.

V gene TRBV4-1 combines with J gene TRBJ2-5; 7 bases line up with TRBD1. CDR1 is MGHRA, CDR2 YSYEKL, per germline. This CDR3 region has 13 residues. With V trimmed by 6 bases and J by 3 bases, 4 bases remained unmatched. The CDR3 region is CASRQGSEETQYF. Written as DNA, the CDR3 is TGCGCCAGCAGACAGGGGAGTGAAGAGACCCAGTACTTC.